A single T cell receptor beta chain is shown here with its context. The antigen is undetermined. This sample was taken from a study of cytomegalovirus exposure and HLA in healthy donors. The trim removed 4 bases at V and 3 bases at J, leaving 10 bases unmatched. The CDR3 contains 16 residues. In germline, CDR1 is SGHDT, CDR2 YYEEEE. Regarding the study as a whole: Indistinguishable V segments, including TRBV6-2 and TRBV6-3, were excluded.

The PCR contained 60 Vbeta and 13 Jbeta primers. Assay: immunoSEQ multiplex PCR; the TCRdb copy retains only in-frame clones and omits some. Here the sample spans 150,000 or so clones, 81% being singletons. This TCR was recovered from a woman aged 18-30 years in good health and CMV-seropositive. This chain joins TRBV5-6 and TRBJ1-3, with TRBD1 matching over 7 bases. Sequencing was done on a sample of PBMCs. CDR3 sequence: CASSDGQGVLGNTIYF. The CDR3 bases are TGTGCCAGCAGCGACGGTCAGGGGGTTCTTGGAAACACCATATATTTT.